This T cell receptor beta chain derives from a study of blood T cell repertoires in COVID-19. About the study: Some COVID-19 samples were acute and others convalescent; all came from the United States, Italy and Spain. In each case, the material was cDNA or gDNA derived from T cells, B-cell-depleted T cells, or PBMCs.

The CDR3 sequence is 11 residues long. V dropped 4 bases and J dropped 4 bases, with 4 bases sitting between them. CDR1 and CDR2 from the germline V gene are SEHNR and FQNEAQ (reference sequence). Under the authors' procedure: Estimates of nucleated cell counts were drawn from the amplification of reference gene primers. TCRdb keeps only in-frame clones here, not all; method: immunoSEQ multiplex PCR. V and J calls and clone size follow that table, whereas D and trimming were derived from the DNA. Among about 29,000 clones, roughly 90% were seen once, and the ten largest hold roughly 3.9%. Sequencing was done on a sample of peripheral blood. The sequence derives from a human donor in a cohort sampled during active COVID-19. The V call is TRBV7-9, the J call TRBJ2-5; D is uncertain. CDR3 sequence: CASSYGETQYF. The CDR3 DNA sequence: TGTGCCAGCAGCTACGGAGAGACCCAGTACTTC.